These T cell receptor beta chains were read from a single sample in a study of cytomegalovirus exposure and HLA in healthy donors. Clones were sequenced by immunoSEQ multiplex PCR, and TCRdb holds only the in-frame ones, with some missing. The table records 170,000 or so clones, around 80% of them present only once. Input material: PBMCs. These receptors all stem from a man in his late teens or twenties in good health and CMV-seronegative. Both conserved end residues are part of each CDR3. The order of the fields is clone size, J gene, V gene, D gene, CDR3 protein, CDR3 DNA. A D gene is named only where the DNA matches it firmly. A clone size is listed for some rows: how often the clone was seen (once, few, many), or a class if it is expanded.

size: -; J: TRBJ1-2; V: TRBV5-5; D: TRBD1; CDR3: CASSPDRGTYGYTF; DNA: TGTGCCAGCAGCCCGGACAGGGGGACTTATGGCTACACCTTC
size: -; J: TRBJ2-1; V: TRBV15; D: TRBD1; CDR3: CATSSPTGDEQFF; DNA: TGTGCCACCAGCAGCCCGACAGGGGACGAGCAGTTCTTC
size: -; J: TRBJ2-1; V: TRBV13; D: -; CDR3: CASSRGGREQFF; DNA: TGTGCCAGCAGCCGTGGGGGCCGTGAGCAGTTCTTC
size: -; J: TRBJ1-1; V: TRBV27; D: -; CDR3: CASSFWGGTEAFF; DNA: TGTGCCAGCAGTTTTTGGGGGGGCACTGAAGCTTTCTTT
size: few; J: TRBJ1-4; V: TRBV30; D: -; CDR3: CAWSASNEKLFF; DNA: TGTGCCTGGAGTGCCTCGAATGAAAAACTGTTTTTT
size: once; J: TRBJ1-2; V: TRBV6-1; D: -; CDR3: CASTRGDTSRTF; DNA: TGTGCCAGCACCCGAGGGGACACGAGCCGGACCTTC
size: -; J: TRBJ2-7; V: TRBV6-1; D: TRBD1; CDR3: CASSRQGASEQYF; DNA: TGTGCCAGCAGCCGACAGGGGGCCTCCGAGCAGTACTTC
size: -; J: TRBJ1-1; V: TRBV9; D: -; CDR3: CASSVGNMNTEAFF; DNA: TGTGCCAGCAGCGTAGGTAATATGAACACTGAAGCTTTCTTT
size: -; J: TRBJ1-2; V: TRBV2; D: TRBD1; CDR3: CASSEAGQASRGYTF; DNA: TGTGCCAGCAGTGAAGCAGGACAGGCCTCCAGGGGCTACACCTTC
size: -; J: TRBJ1-5; V: TRBV6-5; D: -; CDR3: CASSEAVFNQPQHF; DNA: TGTGCCAGCAGTGAGGCGGTTTTTAATCAGCCCCAGCATTTT
size: -; J: TRBJ2-1; V: TRBV7-8; D: TRBD1; CDR3: CASSFDGTVGDLNEQFF; DNA: TGTGCCAGCAGCTTTGACGGGACAGTGGGGGACCTCAATGAGCAGTTCTTC
size: -; J: TRBJ1-6; V: TRBV6-1; D: -; CDR3: CASSDPRDTPDSYNSPLHF; DNA: TGTGCCAGCAGTGATCCGAGGGACACTCCCGACTCCTATAATTCACCCCTCCACTTT
size: -; J: TRBJ2-2; V: TRBV9; D: TRBD1; CDR3: CASSGTGQNTGELFF; DNA: TGTGCCAGCAGCGGGACAGGGCAGAACACCGGGGAGCTGTTTTTT
size: -; J: TRBJ2-3; V: TRBV9; D: -; CDR3: CASSVGPGEGSDTQYF; DNA: TGTGCCAGCAGCGTAGGCCCCGGGGAAGGTTCAGATACGCAGTATTTT
size: few; J: TRBJ2-7; V: TRBV19; D: TRBD2; CDR3: CASSIRPSGSYEQYF; DNA: TGTGCCAGTAGTATTAGGCCTAGCGGGAGTTACGAGCAGTACTTC
size: -; J: TRBJ1-6; V: TRBV28; D: -; CDR3: CASREIGQITPLHF; DNA: TGTGCCAGCAGGGAGATCGGACAAATAACACCCCTCCACTTT
size: -; J: TRBJ1-1; V: TRBV29-1; D: -; CDR3: CSAMNTEAFF; DNA: TGCAGCGCCATGAACACTGAAGCTTTCTTT
size: -; J: TRBJ2-7; V: TRBV6-5; D: TRBD2; CDR3: CASKLTSGTFYEQYF; DNA: TGTGCCAGCAAATTGACTAGCGGGACCTTTTACGAGCAGTACTTC
size: -; J: TRBJ1-2; V: TRBV13; D: -; CDR3: CASSLQGTDGYTF; DNA: TGTGCCAGCAGCTTACAGGGCACAGATGGCTACACCTTC
size: once; J: TRBJ2-5; V: TRBV5-4; D: TRBD1; CDR3: CASSYRGSQETQYF; DNA: TGTGCCAGCAGCTACAGGGGGTCCCAGGAGACCCAGTACTTC
size: -; J: TRBJ2-1; V: TRBV9; D: TRBD2; CDR3: CASSWGLAGGEYNEQFF; DNA: TGTGCCAGCAGCTGGGGACTAGCGGGGGGGGAGTACAATGAGCAGTTCTTC
size: once; J: TRBJ2-5; V: TRBV9; D: -; CDR3: CASSVTGQETQYF; DNA: TGTGCCAGCAGCGTTACAGGGCAAGAGACCCAGTACTTC
size: -; J: TRBJ2-3; V: TRBV6-1; D: -; CDR3: CASTGKRWADTQYF; DNA: TGTGCCAGCACCGGGAAAAGGTGGGCAGATACGCAGTATTTT
size: -; J: TRBJ1-5; V: TRBV7-8; D: -; CDR3: CASRGRDSNQPQHF; DNA: TGTGCCAGCCGTGGCAGGGATAGCAATCAGCCCCAGCATTTT
size: -; J: TRBJ2-3; V: TRBV2; D: TRBD2; CDR3: CASRVTSGRNDADTQYF; DNA: TGTGCCAGCAGGGTGACTAGCGGGAGAAATGATGCAGATACGCAGTATTTT
size: -; J: TRBJ1-2; V: TRBV6-5; D: TRBD1; CDR3: CASSRNRGNGYTF; DNA: TGTGCCAGCAGTCGGAACAGGGGAAACGGCTACACCTTC
size: -; J: TRBJ1-6; V: TRBV6-5; D: -; CDR3: CASRGGANSPLHF; DNA: TGTGCCAGCAGGGGGGGGGCCAATTCACCCCTCCACTTT
size: -; J: TRBJ1-1; V: TRBV6-5; D: TRBD1; CDR3: CASSYRQGRDTEAFF; DNA: TGTGCCAGCAGTTACCGACAGGGAAGGGACACTGAAGCTTTCTTT
size: -; J: TRBJ2-4; V: TRBV11-2; D: -; CDR3: CASSPSVTVAKNIQYF; DNA: TGTGCCAGCAGTCCCTCTGTTACAGTAGCCAAAAACATTCAGTACTTC
size: -; J: TRBJ2-7; V: TRBV6-6; D: TRBD1; CDR3: CASKDRVGYEQYF; DNA: TGTGCCAGCAAAGACAGGGTTGGTTACGAGCAGTACTTC
size: -; J: TRBJ2-2; V: TRBV6-6; D: TRBD1; CDR3: CASSRVEGAVGELFF; DNA: TGTGCCAGCAGTAGAGTAGAGGGGGCTGTCGGGGAGCTGTTTTTT
size: once; J: TRBJ1-4; V: TRBV18; D: TRBD1; CDR3: CASSPSSGTGNEKLFF; DNA: TGTGCCAGCTCACCATCATCCGGGACAGGGAATGAAAAACTGTTTTTT
size: few; J: TRBJ2-1; V: TRBV27; D: -; CDR3: CASSQVYGGHRQFF; DNA: TGTGCCAGCAGTCAGGTGTACGGGGGTCACAGACAGTTCTTC
size: few; J: TRBJ2-2; V: TRBV29-1; D: TRBD2; CDR3: CSAAGGGNTGELFF; DNA: TGCAGCGCAGCGGGCGGGGGGAACACCGGGGAGCTGTTTTTT
size: -; J: TRBJ2-2; V: TRBV2; D: TRBD1; CDR3: CASSERSTGAANTGELFF; DNA: TGTGCCAGCAGTGAAAGGTCGACAGGGGCGGCGAACACCGGGGAGCTGTTTTTT
size: few; J: TRBJ2-7; V: TRBV5-6; D: TRBD1; CDR3: CASSFNRGYEQYF; DNA: TGTGCCAGCAGCTTCAACAGGGGGTACGAGCAGTACTTC
size: -; J: TRBJ2-1; V: TRBV7-6; D: TRBD2; CDR3: CASSLAGLANEQFF; DNA: TGTGCCAGCAGCTTAGCGGGACTAGCGAATGAGCAGTTCTTC
size: -; J: TRBJ2-2; V: TRBV25-1; D: TRBD2; CDR3: CATPKLAGKWNTGELFF; DNA: TGTGCCACCCCAAAACTAGCGGGAAAATGGAACACCGGGGAGCTGTTTTTT
size: -; J: TRBJ2-7; V: TRBV4-3; D: -; CDR3: CASSHASGFEQYF; DNA: TGCGCCAGCAGCCATGCTAGTGGCTTCGAGCAGTACTTC
size: -; J: TRBJ2-7; V: TRBV19; D: -; CDR3: CASSNTYEQYF; DNA: TGTGCCAGTAGCAATACATACGAGCAGTACTTC
size: once; J: TRBJ1-1; V: TRBV10-1; D: TRBD1; CDR3: CAITGTGGPNTEAFF; DNA: TGCGCCATCACCGGGACAGGGGGACCGAACACTGAAGCTTTCTTT
size: -; J: TRBJ2-1; V: TRBV28; D: TRBD1; CDR3: CASSSNKQGMVINEQFF; DNA: TGTGCCAGCAGCTCAAACAAACAGGGGATGGTAATCAATGAGCAGTTCTTC
size: -; J: TRBJ2-7; V: TRBV5-1; D: -; CDR3: CASSFLPGEQYF; DNA: TGCGCCAGCAGCTTCCTCCCGGGCGAGCAGTACTTC
size: -; J: TRBJ2-7; V: TRBV21-1; D: -; CDR3: CASSPYPGQGLNEQYF; DNA: TGTGCCAGCAGCCCATACCCGGGACAGGGTCTTAACGAGCAGTACTTC